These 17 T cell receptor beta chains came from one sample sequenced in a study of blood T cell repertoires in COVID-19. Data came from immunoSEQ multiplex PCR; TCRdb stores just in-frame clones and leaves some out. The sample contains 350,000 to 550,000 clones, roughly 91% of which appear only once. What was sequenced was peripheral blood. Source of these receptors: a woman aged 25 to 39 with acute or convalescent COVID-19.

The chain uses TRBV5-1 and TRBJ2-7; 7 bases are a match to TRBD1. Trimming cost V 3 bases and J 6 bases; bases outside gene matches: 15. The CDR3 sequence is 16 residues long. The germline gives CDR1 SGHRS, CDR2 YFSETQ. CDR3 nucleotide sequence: TGCGCCAGCAGCTCACGAGACCGGGACAGTTTCGTCGAGCAGTACTTC. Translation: CASSSRDRDSFVEQYF.

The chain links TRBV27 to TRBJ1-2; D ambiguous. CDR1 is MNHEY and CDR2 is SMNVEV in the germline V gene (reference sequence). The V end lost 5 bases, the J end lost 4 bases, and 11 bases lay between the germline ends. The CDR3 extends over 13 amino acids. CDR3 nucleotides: TGTGCCAGCAGTCCCGTCCAGTCCTATGGCTACACCTTC. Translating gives CASSPVQSYGYTF.

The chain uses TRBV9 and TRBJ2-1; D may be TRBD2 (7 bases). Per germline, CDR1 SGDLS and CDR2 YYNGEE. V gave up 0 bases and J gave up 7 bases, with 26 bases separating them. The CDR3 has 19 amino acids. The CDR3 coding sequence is TGTGCCAGCAGCGTAGGATTGACCCTTGGGGGAAGGGGGGGGAATGAGCAGTTCTTC. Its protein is CASSVGLTLGGRGGNEQFF.

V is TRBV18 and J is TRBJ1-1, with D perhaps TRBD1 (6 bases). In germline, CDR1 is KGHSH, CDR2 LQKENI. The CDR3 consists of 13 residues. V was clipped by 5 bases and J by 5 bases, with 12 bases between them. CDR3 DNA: TGTGCCAGCTCAACAGGGCAAGAGACTGAAGCTTTCTTT. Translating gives CASSTGQETEAFF.

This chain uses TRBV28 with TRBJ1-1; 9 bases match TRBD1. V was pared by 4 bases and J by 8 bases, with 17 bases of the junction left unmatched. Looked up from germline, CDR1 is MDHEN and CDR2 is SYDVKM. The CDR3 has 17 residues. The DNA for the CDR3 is TGTGCCAGCAGTTCACCCCCCGGGACAGGGTCCCTACACGAAGCTTTCTTT. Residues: CASSSPPGTGSLHEAFF.

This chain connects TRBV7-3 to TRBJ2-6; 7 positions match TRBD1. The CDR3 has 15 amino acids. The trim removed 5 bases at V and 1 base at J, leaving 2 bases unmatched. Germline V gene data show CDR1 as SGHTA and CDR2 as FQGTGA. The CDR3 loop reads CASSLRGSGANVLTF. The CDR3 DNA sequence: TGTGCCAGCAGCCTCAGGGGGTCTGGGGCCAACGTCCTGACTTTC.

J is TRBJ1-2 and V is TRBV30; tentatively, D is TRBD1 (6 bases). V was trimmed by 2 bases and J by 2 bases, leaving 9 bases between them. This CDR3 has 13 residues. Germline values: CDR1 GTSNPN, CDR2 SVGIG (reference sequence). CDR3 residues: CAWSKDRNYGYTF. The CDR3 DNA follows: TGTGCCTGGAGTAAGGACAGAAACTATGGCTACACCTTC.

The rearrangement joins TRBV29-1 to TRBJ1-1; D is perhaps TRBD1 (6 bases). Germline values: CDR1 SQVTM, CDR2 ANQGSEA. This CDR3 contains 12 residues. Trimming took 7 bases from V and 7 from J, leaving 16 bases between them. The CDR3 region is CSAGTPGLEAFF. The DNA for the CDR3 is TGCAGCGCCGGGACACCGGGCCTTGAAGCTTTCTTT.

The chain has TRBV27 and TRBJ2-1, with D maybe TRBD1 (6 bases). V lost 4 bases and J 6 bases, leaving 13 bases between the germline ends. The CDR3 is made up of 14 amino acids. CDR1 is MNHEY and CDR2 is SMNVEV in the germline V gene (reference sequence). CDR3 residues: CASSSTRQVNEQFF. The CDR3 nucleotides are TGTGCCAGCAGTTCGACACGACAGGTCAATGAGCAGTTCTTC.

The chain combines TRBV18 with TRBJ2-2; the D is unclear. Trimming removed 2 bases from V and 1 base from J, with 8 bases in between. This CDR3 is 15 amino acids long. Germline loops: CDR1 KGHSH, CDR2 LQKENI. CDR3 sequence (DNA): TGTGCCAGCTCACCAGTTATGAGGAACACCGGGGAGCTGTTTTTT. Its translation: CASSPVMRNTGELFF.

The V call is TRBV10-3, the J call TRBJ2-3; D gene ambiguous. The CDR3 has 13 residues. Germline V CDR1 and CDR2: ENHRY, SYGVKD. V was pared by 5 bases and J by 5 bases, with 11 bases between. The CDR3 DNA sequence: TGTGCCATCAGTATTGTGAGAATAGATACGCAGTATTTT. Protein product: CAISIVRIDTQYF.

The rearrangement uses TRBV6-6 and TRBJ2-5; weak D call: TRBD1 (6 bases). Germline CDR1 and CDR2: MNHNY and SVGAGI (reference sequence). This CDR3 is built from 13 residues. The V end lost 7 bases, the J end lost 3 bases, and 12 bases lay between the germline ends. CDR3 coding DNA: TGTGCCAGCACTCGACAGGCTAAAGAGACCCAGTACTTC. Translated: CASTRQAKETQYF.

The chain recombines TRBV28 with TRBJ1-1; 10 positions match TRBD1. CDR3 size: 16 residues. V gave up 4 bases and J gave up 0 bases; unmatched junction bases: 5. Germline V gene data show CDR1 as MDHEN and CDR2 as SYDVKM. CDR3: CASSSLDRGLNTEAFF. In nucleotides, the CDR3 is TGTGCCAGCAGTTCCTTGGACAGGGGGTTGAACACTGAAGCTTTCTTT.

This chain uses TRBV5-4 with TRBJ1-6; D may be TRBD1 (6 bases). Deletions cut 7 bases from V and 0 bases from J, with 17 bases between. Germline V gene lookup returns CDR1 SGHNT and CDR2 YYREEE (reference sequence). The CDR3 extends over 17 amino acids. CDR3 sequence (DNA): TGTGCCAGCGGCCTTGGGGGGGCCAGCTCCTATAATTCACCCCTCCACTTT. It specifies CASGLGGASSYNSPLHF.

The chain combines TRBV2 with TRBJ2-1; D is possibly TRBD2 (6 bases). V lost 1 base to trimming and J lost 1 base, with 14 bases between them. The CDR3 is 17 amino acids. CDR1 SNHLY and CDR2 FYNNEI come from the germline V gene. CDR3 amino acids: CASSEVGGPRSYNEQFF. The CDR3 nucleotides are TGTGCCAGCAGTGAAGTAGGAGGGCCTAGGTCCTACAATGAGCAGTTCTTC. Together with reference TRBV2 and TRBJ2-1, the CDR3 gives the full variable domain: EPEVTQTPSHQVTQMGQEVILRCVPISNHLYFYWYRQILGQKVEFLVSFYNNEISEKSEIFDDQFSVERPDGSNFTLKIRSTKLEDSAMYFCASSEVGGPRSYNEQFFGPGTRLTVL.

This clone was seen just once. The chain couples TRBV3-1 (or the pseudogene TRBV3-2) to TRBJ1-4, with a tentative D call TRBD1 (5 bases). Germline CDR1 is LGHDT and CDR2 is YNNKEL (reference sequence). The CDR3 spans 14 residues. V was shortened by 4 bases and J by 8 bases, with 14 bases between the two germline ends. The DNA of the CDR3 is TGTGCCAGCAGCCTAAAGGGGAATCGGGAAAAACTGTTTTTT. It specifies CASSLKGNREKLFF.

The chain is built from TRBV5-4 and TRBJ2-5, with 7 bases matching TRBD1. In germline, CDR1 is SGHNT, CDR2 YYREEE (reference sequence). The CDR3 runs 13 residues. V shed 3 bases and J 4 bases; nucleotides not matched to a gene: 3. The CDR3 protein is CASSWDSPETQYF. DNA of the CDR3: TGTGCCAGCAGCTGGGACAGTCCAGAGACCCAGTACTTC.